These 29 T cell receptor beta chains were all obtained from the same sample, sequenced in a study of T cells in localized non-small cell lung cancer. The data were produced by immunoSEQ multiplex PCR, yet TCRdb's version contains in-frame clones alone and is incomplete. The table records just over 20,000 clones, more than 70% of them present only once. Sample: PBMCs, taken before any cancer treatment. These receptors were taken from a woman aged 35 to 70 with stage II squamous cell lung carcinoma.

The chain links TRBV5-4 to TRBJ2-7; D unclear. This CDR3 comprises 14 residues. With 0 bases removed from V and 7 bases from J, the gap between germline ends came to 14 bases. The V gene's germline CDR1 is SGHNT and CDR2 YYREEE (reference sequence). CDR3 protein: CASSLGSGLGEQYF. Written as DNA, the CDR3 is TGTGCCAGCAGCTTGGGATCAGGCCTGGGGGAGCAGTACTTC.

The chain has TRBV15 and TRBJ2-7; D is undetermined. The CDR3 has 15 residues. The V end lost 7 bases, the J end lost 3 bases, and 19 bases lay between the germline ends. Germline loops: CDR1 LNHNV, CDR2 YYDKDF (reference sequence). This CDR3 reads CATTLAAAGDYEQYF. The DNA of the CDR3 is TGTGCCACCACTCTGGCGGCAGCCGGCGACTACGAGCAGTACTTC.

The chain uses TRBV10-3 and TRBJ2-2; 11 positions match TRBD1. CDR3 length: 15 amino acids. The J segment lost 7 bases and the V segment lost 6 bases, leaving 7 bases of the junction unmatched. Germline lookup yields CDR1 ENHRY and CDR2 SYGVKD. This CDR3 is CAISRTGGEIGELFF. DNA of the CDR3: TGTGCCATCAGCCGGACAGGGGGCGAAATCGGGGAGCTGTTTTTT.

The chain is built from TRBV5-8 and TRBJ2-7; D possibly corresponds to TRBD1 (5 bases). V was trimmed by 1 base and J by 6 bases, leaving 11 bases between them. Germline V gene data show CDR1 as SGHTS and CDR2 as YDEGEE. CDR3 length: 13 amino acids. The CDR3 spells CASSLRGSTEQYF. As DNA, the CDR3 is TGTGCCAGCAGCTTGAGGGGATCTACCGAGCAGTACTTC.

The chain employs TRBV19 and TRBJ2-5; D is possibly TRBD2 (5 bases). Trimming shortened V by 5 bases and J by 6 bases, and 13 bases separated the two germline ends. The CDR3 contains 13 residues. Germline V gene data show CDR1 as LNHDA and CDR2 as SQIVND (reference sequence). The CDR3 loop reads CASSPSGTKTQYF. CDR3 nucleotides: TGTGCCAGTAGTCCGAGCGGTACGAAGACCCAGTACTTC.

The chain joins TRBV19 to TRBJ2-1; 13 nucleotides align to TRBD2. V trimming: 4 bases; J trimming: 4 bases; junction bases outside the gene matches: 4. The CDR3 runs to 16 residues. Germline V CDR1 and CDR2: LNHDA, SQIVND (reference sequence). This chain's CDR3 is CASSTGLAGVYNEQFF. In DNA form, the CDR3 reads TGTGCCAGTAGTACCGGACTAGCGGGAGTGTACAATGAGCAGTTCTTC.

This clone was picked up a small number of times. Different DNA sequences within this sample yield the same CDR3. The chain employs TRBV5-1 and TRBJ2-7, with D possibly matching TRBD2 (6 bases). Trimming stripped 5 bases from V and 2 bases from J, with 17 bases between. Looked up from germline, CDR1 is SGHRS and CDR2 is YFSETQ. This CDR3 region has 15 residues. The CDR3: CASSLTGVNPYEQYF. As DNA, the CDR3 is TGCGCCAGCAGTCTTACGGGGGTTAATCCCTACGAGCAGTACTTC.

This clone was seen just once. The chain couples TRBV7-2 to TRBJ2-1, with 10 bases that match TRBD1. The V gene end was trimmed by 4 bases and the J gene end by 4 bases; junction bases not matched to a gene: 4. The CDR3 extends over 15 amino acids. Looked up from germline, CDR1 is SGHTA and CDR2 is FQGNSA. CDR3 in DNA: TGTGCCAGCAGCTCGGGACAGGGGCTATACAATGAGCAGTTCTTC. Translation: CASSSGQGLYNEQFF.

This rearrangement joins TRBV7-9 to TRBJ1-4; D ambiguous. Trimming took off 1 base at V and 0 bases at J, with 6 bases between the two ends. The CDR3 contains 15 residues. Germline CDR1 and CDR2: SEHNR and FQNEAQ (reference sequence). The CDR3 here is CASSLGIATNEKLFF. CDR3 coding DNA: TGTGCCAGCAGCTTAGGGATAGCAACTAATGAAAAACTGTTTTTT.

The V gene is TRBV4-3, the J gene TRBJ2-1; 10 bases match TRBD2. The length of the CDR3 is 17 residues. From germline, CDR1 is LGHNA and CDR2 YSLEER. V dropped 4 bases and J dropped 1; count of bases not matched to a gene: 7. The CDR3 here is CASSRLWTSGSYNEQFF. The DNA for the CDR3 is TGCGCCAGCAGCCGATTGTGGACTAGCGGTTCCTACAATGAGCAGTTCTTC.

V is TRBV25-1 and J is TRBJ2-5; TRBD2 aligns across 8 bases. Germline loops: CDR1 MGHDK, CDR2 SYGVNS. With V trimmed by 8 bases and J by 1 base, 15 bases remained unmatched. The CDR3 totals 17 residues. The CDR3 coding sequence is TGTGCCAGCCCCCGGGACGGGGCGGGAGGTGTCCAAGAGACCCAGTACTTC. Translating gives CASPRDGAGGVQETQYF.

The rearrangement joins TRBV28 to TRBJ1-2; D is undetermined. Germline V gene sequence: CDR1 MDHEN, CDR2 SYDVKM. The CDR3 extends over 12 amino acids. V lost 5 bases, J lost 8 bases, and 12 bases lay in between. In nucleotides, the CDR3 is TGTGCCAGCAGTGGCCAAGTTGACGGCTACACCTTC. This sequence encodes CASSGQVDGYTF.

V usage is TRBV16 and J usage is TRBJ1-2; a weak D match, TRBD1 (6 bases). The V and J ends lost 0 bases and 4 bases respectively, with 15 bases between them. Germline V gives CDR1 KGHSY, CDR2 FQNENV. There are 16 residues in the CDR3. The CDR3 bases are TGTGCCAGCAGCCAATCCTACAGGGAAAGCGGCTATGGCTACACCTTC. This codes for CASSQSYRESGYGYTF.

The rearrangement links TRBV2 to TRBJ1-2, with 9 bases fitting TRBD1. The CDR3 is 13 residues long. The germline CDR1 and CDR2 sequences are SNHLY and FYNNEI. The V segment lost 7 bases and the J segment 11 bases; nucleotides outside the gene matches: 11. CDR3 nucleotides: TGTGCCAGCACAGGATCGGGGACAGGGAGGTACACCTTC. Translating gives CASTGSGTGRYTF. Full variable domain (missing parts from reference TRBV2 and TRBJ1-2): EPEVTQTPSHQVTQMGQEVILRCVPISNHLYFYWYRQILGQKVEFLVSFYNNEISEKSEIFDDQFSVERPDGSNFTLKIRSTKLEDSAMYFCASTGSGTGRYTFGSGTRLTVV.

CDR3: CASSLFPSGTSAGTQYF. CDR3 sequence (DNA): TGTGCCAGCAGCCTCTTCCCCTCCGGGACTAGCGCTGGGACCCAGTACTTC. J is TRBJ2-5 and V is TRBV7-2, with 10 bases fitting TRBD2. The V gene end was trimmed by 5 bases and the J gene end by 7 bases; junction bases not matched to a gene: 16. This CDR3 has 17 residues. Germline V gives CDR1 SGHTA, CDR2 FQGNSA.

The rearrangement uses TRBV28 and TRBJ2-2; tentative D call: TRBD1 (6 bases). This CDR3 has 16 residues. Trimming shortened V by 7 bases and J by 6 bases, and 21 bases separated the two germline ends. In germline, CDR1 is MDHEN, CDR2 SYDVKM. This CDR3 is CASIPQDRGFAGELFF. The CDR3 DNA reads TGTGCCAGCATCCCTCAGGATAGGGGGTTCGCCGGGGAGCTGTTTTTT.

The chain links TRBV9 to TRBJ2-1; a weak D match, TRBD1 (6 bases). V dropped 5 bases and J dropped 8 bases, with 11 bases sitting between them. This CDR3 comprises 12 residues. Germline assignment: CDR1 SGDLS and CDR2 YYNGEE. The CDR3 reads CASSPQGHEQFF. The DNA of the CDR3 is TGTGCCAGCAGTCCCCAGGGGCATGAGCAGTTCTTC.

The CDR3 DNA sequence: TGTGCCAGCAGCTCCTGGGGGATTTACGAGCAGTACTTC. Its translation is CASSSWGIYEQYF. The chain uses TRBV5-4 and TRBJ2-7; D is possibly TRBD1 or TRBD2 (5 bases each). CDR1 is SGHNT and CDR2 is YYREEE in the germline V gene (reference sequence). The CDR3 length is 13 residues. V lost 3 bases and J 4 bases, leaving 11 bases between the germline ends.

The rearrangement links TRBV19 to TRBJ1-1; 12 nucleotides line up with TRBD1. This CDR3 is 21 amino acids long. The V and J ends lost 7 bases and 4 bases, in that order; junction bases with no gene match: 25. Germline CDR1 reads LNHDA; CDR2 reads SQIVND (reference sequence). CDR3 DNA sequence: TGTGCCAGTAATCTTAAAGGCTGGGGATCCGGGACAGGGGGCAGAAGCACTGAAGCTTTCTTT. Its translation: CASNLKGWGSGTGGRSTEAFF. Full variable domain (remainder filled in from reference TRBV19 and TRBJ1-1): DGGITQSPKYLFRKEGQNVTLSCEQNLNHDAMYWYRQDPGQGLRLIYYSQIVNDFQKGDIAEGYSVSREKKESFPLTVTSAQKNPTAFYLCASNLKGWGSGTGGRSTEAFFGQGTRLTVV.

The sample holds one count of this clone. The gene calls are TRBV18 and TRBJ1-2; possible D gene TRBD1, 5 bases. The CDR3 consists of 15 residues. The germline CDR1 and CDR2 sequences are KGHSH and LQKENI. V was cut by 0 bases and J by 4 bases, with 12 bases left in between. The DNA for the CDR3 is TGTGCCAGCTCACCACCAACAGGTGGCCGCTATGGCTACACCTTC. This encodes CASSPPTGGRYGYTF.

The chain recombines TRBV2 with TRBJ2-2, with 9 nucleotides matching TRBD1. CDR1 and CDR2 (germline): SNHLY, FYNNEI. V lost 4 bases and J lost 5; bases outside the gene matches: 5. The CDR3 runs to 15 residues. CDR3 in amino acids: CASSGQGVLTGELFF. The CDR3 nucleotides read TGTGCCAGCAGTGGACAGGGGGTTCTTACCGGGGAGCTGTTTTTT. Filled out from reference TRBV2 and TRBJ2-2, the complete variable domain reads EPEVTQTPSHQVTQMGQEVILRCVPISNHLYFYWYRQILGQKVEFLVSFYNNEISEKSEIFDDQFSVERPDGSNFTLKIRSTKLEDSAMYFCASSGQGVLTGELFFGEGSRLTVL.

The chain links TRBV7-2 to TRBJ2-6, with D unclear. This CDR3 has 13 residues. V lost 2 bases and J 4 bases, leaving 3 bases between the germline ends. Germline CDR1 reads SGHTA; CDR2 reads FQGNSA. The CDR3 nucleotides are TGTGCCAGCAGCTTAACCGGGGCCAACGTCCTGACTTTC. Residues: CASSLTGANVLTF.

This clone was found once. The chain employs TRBV7-9 and TRBJ2-5; the D gene is possibly TRBD1 (5 bases). Germline CDR1 and CDR2: SEHNR and FQNEAQ (reference sequence). V dropped 1 base and J dropped 3 bases, with 9 bases sitting between them. This CDR3 spans 14 amino acids. Written as DNA, the CDR3 is TGTGCCAGCAGCTTAGGGCAGGGTGAAGAGACCCAGTACTTC. It translates to CASSLGQGEETQYF.

The chain recombines TRBV7-2 with TRBJ1-3; D remains unclear. The CDR3 runs to 13 residues. With 3 bases removed from V and 0 bases from J, the gap between germline ends came to 3 bases. Germline CDR1 and CDR2: SGHTA and FQGNSA. The CDR3 loop is CASSLDSGNTIYF. DNA of the CDR3: TGTGCCAGCAGCTTGGACTCTGGAAACACCATATATTTT.

This chain joins TRBV6-6 and TRBJ2-1, with 8 bases fitting TRBD2. Germline CDR1 and CDR2: MNHNY and SVGAGI (reference sequence). V lost 5 bases to trimming and J lost 4 bases; unmatched junction nucleotides: 7. This CDR3 is 15 amino acids long. CDR3 amino acids: CASSRGLGVYNEQFF. The CDR3 nucleotides read TGTGCCAGCAGTAGGGGACTAGGAGTTTACAATGAGCAGTTCTTC.

The chain uses TRBV7-2 and TRBJ2-5, with 12 bases identical to TRBD1. J lost 5 bases, V lost 2 bases, and 12 bases had no gene match. The germline gives CDR1 SGHTA, CDR2 FQGNSA. The CDR3 has 18 amino acids. The CDR3 sequence is CASSLSPGTGGNRETQYF. Written as DNA, the CDR3 is TGTGCCAGCAGCTTAAGCCCCGGGACAGGGGGCAACAGGGAGACCCAGTACTTC.

This chain links TRBV7-2 with TRBJ1-2, with D tentatively TRBD1 (6 bases). The CDR3 contains 14 residues. The germline V and J ends were trimmed by 1 base and 2 bases, with 8 bases remaining between them. CDR1 and CDR2 from the germline V gene are SGHTA and FQGNSA. DNA for the CDR3: TGTGCCAGCAGCTTAGACGGACAGAACTATGGCTACACCTTC. Protein product: CASSLDGQNYGYTF.

This chain uses TRBV11-2 with TRBJ1-3; D gene unclear. Trimming took 3 bases from V and 0 from J, leaving 6 bases between them. Germline lookup yields CDR1 SGHAT and CDR2 FQNNGV. There are 14 residues in the CDR3. The CDR3 region has the DNA TGTGCCAGCAGCTTGAGGTCCTCTGGAAACACCATATATTTT. Translated, it gives CASSLRSSGNTIYF.

This chain joins TRBV29-1 and TRBJ2-1, with D maybe TRBD1 (6 bases). Between the trimmed V and J ends, which lost 4 bases and 3 bases, there was a span of 22 bases. The CDR3 has 17 amino acids. In germline, CDR1 is SQVTM, CDR2 ANQGSEA. The CDR3 DNA follows: TGCAGCGTTGGCTTGGGACAACTTTCGGTACGCTACAATGAGCAGTTCTTC. It encodes CSVGLGQLSVRYNEQFF.